This is a list of T cell receptor beta chains from one sample in a study of cytomegalovirus exposure and HLA in healthy donors. Generated by immunoSEQ multiplex PCR, the TCRdb table keeps only in-frame clones and is missing some. Of some 130,000 clones in the sample, about 74% were seen once. Sequencing was carried out using PBMCs. The source is a man aged 25 to 40 in good health and CMV-seronegative. CDR3s include the opening cysteine and the closing phenylalanine or tryptophan. Each record gives: CDR3 protein, CDR3 DNA, D gene, J gene, clone size, V gene. D genes are given only for firm matches. Clone size is shown for a subset of rows, as once, few, many or a class of expanded clone.

CDR3aa: CAWIVPHEQFF
CDR3nt: TGTGCCTGGATAGTTCCCCATGAGCAGTTCTTC
d_gene: .
j_gene: TRBJ2-1
abundance: .
v_gene: TRBV30

CDR3aa: CASSLDQGRNYGYTF
CDR3nt: TGTGCCAGCAGCTTGGACCAGGGAAGGAACTATGGCTACACCTTC
d_gene: .
j_gene: TRBJ1-2
abundance: once
v_gene: TRBV5-4

CDR3aa: CASSLVPGGANYGYTF
CDR3nt: TGCGCCAGCAGCTTGGTACCAGGGGGAGCTAACTATGGCTACACCTTC
d_gene: TRBD1
j_gene: TRBJ1-2
abundance: .
v_gene: TRBV5-1

CDR3aa: CASSQDPTSGTLKETQYF
CDR3nt: TGCGCCAGCAGCCAAGATCCTACTAGCGGGACTTTGAAAGAGACCCAGTACTTC
d_gene: TRBD2
j_gene: TRBJ2-5
abundance: .
v_gene: TRBV4-1

CDR3aa: CASSWEGRGPPNNYGYTF
CDR3nt: TGTGCCAGCAGCTGGGAGGGCAGGGGGCCGCCCAACAACTATGGCTACACCTTC
d_gene: TRBD1
j_gene: TRBJ1-2
abundance: few
v_gene: TRBV5-6

CDR3aa: CASSLRASGRLGETQYF
CDR3nt: TGTGCCAGCAGCTTGAGGGCTAGCGGGAGATTGGGGGAGACCCAGTACTTC
d_gene: TRBD2
j_gene: TRBJ2-5
abundance: .
v_gene: TRBV5-8

CDR3aa: CASSDVPGSSGIHEQFF
CDR3nt: TGTGCCAGCAGTGACGTACCCGGGTCTAGCGGGATCCATGAGCAGTTCTTC
d_gene: TRBD2
j_gene: TRBJ2-1
abundance: few
v_gene: TRBV6-4

CDR3aa: CASSVTGLAGELFF
CDR3nt: TGTGCCAGCAGCGTAACAGGGTTGGCCGGGGAGCTGTTTTTT
d_gene: .
j_gene: TRBJ2-2
abundance: .
v_gene: TRBV9

CDR3aa: CASSDGGDTQYF
CDR3nt: TGTGCCAGCTCAGACGGGGGAGATACGCAGTATTTT
d_gene: .
j_gene: TRBJ2-3
abundance: .
v_gene: TRBV6-4

CDR3aa: CASSEYGYGYTF
CDR3nt: TGTGCCAGCAGTGAATACGGCTATGGCTACACCTTC
d_gene: .
j_gene: TRBJ1-2
abundance: .
v_gene: TRBV25-1

CDR3aa: CASSLLLAGGRDTQYF
CDR3nt: TGTGCCAGCAGTTTATTGTTAGCGGGAGGACGAGATACGCAGTATTTT
d_gene: TRBD2
j_gene: TRBJ2-3
abundance: .
v_gene: TRBV27

CDR3aa: CASSEDSGRAGANVLTF
CDR3nt: TGTGCCAGCAGCGAAGATAGCGGGAGGGCTGGGGCCAACGTCCTGACTTTC
d_gene: TRBD2
j_gene: TRBJ2-6
abundance: once
v_gene: TRBV9

CDR3aa: CASSLDRTDEYTYEQYF
CDR3nt: TGCGCCAGCAGCTTGGACCGGACAGACGAATATACCTACGAGCAGTACTTC
d_gene: .
j_gene: TRBJ2-7
abundance: .
v_gene: TRBV5-1

CDR3aa: CASNYQETQYF
CDR3nt: TGTGCCAGCAATTATCAAGAGACCCAGTACTTC
d_gene: .
j_gene: TRBJ2-5
abundance: .
v_gene: TRBV2

CDR3aa: CASTWSSGSDEQFF
CDR3nt: TGTGCCAGCACTTGGAGTAGCGGGAGCGATGAGCAGTTCTTC
d_gene: TRBD2
j_gene: TRBJ2-1
abundance: .
v_gene: TRBV7-2

CDR3aa: CASSLEAGQQPQHF
CDR3nt: TGTGCCAGCAGCTTGGAGGCAGGCCAACAGCCCCAGCATTTT
d_gene: .
j_gene: TRBJ1-5
abundance: .
v_gene: TRBV5-5

CDR3aa: CAWKDRGQNQPQHF
CDR3nt: TGTGCCTGGAAGGACAGGGGGCAGAATCAGCCCCAGCATTTT
d_gene: TRBD1
j_gene: TRBJ1-5
abundance: few
v_gene: TRBV30

CDR3aa: CAISISGSSYNEQFF
CDR3nt: TGTGCCATCAGTATAAGCGGGAGTTCCTACAATGAGCAGTTCTTC
d_gene: TRBD2
j_gene: TRBJ2-1
abundance: .
v_gene: TRBV10-3

CDR3aa: CASSKQGARYGYTF
CDR3nt: TGTGCCAGCAGCAAGCAGGGGGCTCGCTATGGCTACACCTTC
d_gene: TRBD1
j_gene: TRBJ1-2
abundance: .
v_gene: TRBV6-5

CDR3aa: CASREIAGLEQYF
CDR3nt: TGTGCCAGCAGGGAGATAGCGGGGCTCGAGCAGTACTTC
d_gene: TRBD2
j_gene: TRBJ2-7
abundance: .
v_gene: TRBV2

CDR3aa: CASSLSSYTEAFF
CDR3nt: TGTGCCAGCAGCTTAAGTAGCTACACTGAAGCTTTCTTT
d_gene: .
j_gene: TRBJ1-1
abundance: .
v_gene: TRBV11-3

CDR3aa: CASSSSSYEQYF
CDR3nt: TGCGCCAGCAGCTCTAGCTCCTACGAGCAGTACTTC
d_gene: .
j_gene: TRBJ2-7
abundance: few
v_gene: TRBV5-1

CDR3aa: CASTRDRATNEKLFF
CDR3nt: TGTGCCAGCACCAGGGACAGGGCAACTAATGAAAAACTGTTTTTT
d_gene: TRBD1
j_gene: TRBJ1-4
abundance: few
v_gene: TRBV6-1

CDR3aa: CASSSRTSGTTDTQYF
CDR3nt: TGTGCCAGCAGTTCGAGGACTAGCGGGACCACAGATACGCAGTATTTT
d_gene: TRBD2
j_gene: TRBJ2-3
abundance: .
v_gene: TRBV6-5

CDR3aa: CASSIDPPFSGSEQFF
CDR3nt: TGTGCCAGTAGTATAGATCCCCCTTTTAGCGGGAGTGAGCAGTTCTTC
d_gene: TRBD2
j_gene: TRBJ2-1
abundance: once
v_gene: TRBV19

CDR3aa: CASSLYAGTYNEQFF
CDR3nt: TGTGCCAGCAGTTTATACGCAGGGACCTACAATGAGCAGTTCTTC
d_gene: .
j_gene: TRBJ2-1
abundance: .
v_gene: TRBV27

CDR3aa: CASSLRRGGSNQPQHF
CDR3nt: TGTGCCAGTAGTCTTCGCCGGGGGGGTAGCAATCAGCCCCAGCATTTT
d_gene: .
j_gene: TRBJ1-5
abundance: .
v_gene: TRBV19

CDR3aa: CATQDEQGVLETQYF
CDR3nt: TGCGCCACCCAGGATGAACAGGGGGTCCTCGAGACCCAGTACTTC
d_gene: TRBD1
j_gene: TRBJ2-5
abundance: once
v_gene: TRBV10-2

CDR3aa: CASSLSPGLLNLNYGYTF
CDR3nt: TGTGCCAGCAGTTTATCGCCGGGACTCCTAAACCTTAACTATGGCTACACCTTC
d_gene: .
j_gene: TRBJ1-2
abundance: .
v_gene: TRBV27

CDR3aa: CAWSTTTNTEAFF
CDR3nt: TGTGCCTGGAGTACTACAACGAACACTGAAGCTTTCTTT
d_gene: .
j_gene: TRBJ1-1
abundance: .
v_gene: TRBV30

CDR3aa: CASSPNPYRGDQPQHF
CDR3nt: TGTGCCAGCTCACCCAACCCATACCGGGGAGATCAGCCCCAGCATTTT
d_gene: .
j_gene: TRBJ1-5
abundance: few
v_gene: TRBV18

CDR3aa: CASSEALASGSTEQYF
CDR3nt: TGTGCCAGCAGTGAAGCGCTGGCTAGCGGGAGCACCGAGCAGTACTTC
d_gene: TRBD2
j_gene: TRBJ2-7
abundance: once
v_gene: TRBV6-1

CDR3aa: CASSLELAFGYTF
CDR3nt: TGCGCCAGCAGCTTGGAGCTCGCGTTTGGCTACACCTTC
d_gene: .
j_gene: TRBJ1-2
abundance: once
v_gene: TRBV5-1

CDR3aa: CASSLGDRGGPEAFF
CDR3nt: TGCGCCAGCAGCTTGGGGGACAGGGGTGGCCCTGAAGCTTTCTTT
d_gene: TRBD1
j_gene: TRBJ1-1
abundance: .
v_gene: TRBV5-1

CDR3aa: CARKDSRDDYGYTF
CDR3nt: TGTGCCAGGAAGGACAGTCGGGATGACTATGGCTACACCTTC
d_gene: .
j_gene: TRBJ1-2
abundance: once
v_gene: TRBV2

CDR3aa: CALQGISYEQYF
CDR3nt: TGTGCCTTACAGGGGATTTCCTACGAGCAGTACTTC
d_gene: TRBD1
j_gene: TRBJ2-7
abundance: few
v_gene: TRBV30

CDR3aa: CASSLGRVAEKLFF
CDR3nt: TGCGCCAGCAGCTTGGGGAGGGTAGCGGAAAAACTGTTTTTT
d_gene: .
j_gene: TRBJ1-4
abundance: few
v_gene: TRBV5-1

CDR3aa: CASSLFGLNTEAFF
CDR3nt: TGTGCCAGCAGCTTGTTCGGGTTGAACACTGAAGCTTTCTTT
d_gene: .
j_gene: TRBJ1-1
abundance: .
v_gene: TRBV5-5

CDR3aa: CASSSPRRSVNEQFF
CDR3nt: TGTGCCAGCAGCTCCCCTCGGAGATCCGTAAATGAGCAGTTCTTC
d_gene: .
j_gene: TRBJ2-1
abundance: .
v_gene: TRBV11-2

CDR3aa: CASSVGTGSGTDTQYF
CDR3nt: TGTGCCAGCAGTGTCGGGACAGGGAGTGGGACAGATACGCAGTATTTT
d_gene: TRBD1
j_gene: TRBJ2-3
abundance: .
v_gene: TRBV25-1

CDR3aa: CASSPGTGAGTEAFF
CDR3nt: TGTGCCAGCAGCCCCGGGACAGGGGCGGGCACTGAAGCTTTCTTT
d_gene: TRBD1
j_gene: TRBJ1-1
abundance: .
v_gene: TRBV5-4

CDR3aa: CASSVETSGQETQYF
CDR3nt: TGTGCCAGCAGCGTAGAGACTAGCGGGCAAGAGACCCAGTACTTC
d_gene: TRBD2
j_gene: TRBJ2-5
abundance: .
v_gene: TRBV9

CDR3aa: CASSRAGGRVTGELFF
CDR3nt: TGTGCCAGCAGTAGAGCGGGAGGGCGGGTCACCGGGGAGCTGTTTTTT
d_gene: TRBD2
j_gene: TRBJ2-2
abundance: .
v_gene: TRBV28

CDR3aa: CASSESSPPETQYF
CDR3nt: TGTGCCAGCAGTGAATCGAGCCCTCCAGAGACCCAGTACTTC
d_gene: .
j_gene: TRBJ2-5
abundance: .
v_gene: TRBV25-1

CDR3aa: CASSEPSLKETQYF
CDR3nt: TGTGCCAGCAGCGAGCCGTCTCTAAAAGAGACCCAGTACTTC
d_gene: .
j_gene: TRBJ2-5
abundance: few
v_gene: TRBV5-4

CDR3aa: CASRPTPSLSGGSGYTQYF
CDR3nt: TGTGCCAGCAGACCTACTCCCTCACTAAGCGGGGGCAGCGGGTATACGCAGTATTTT
d_gene: TRBD2
j_gene: TRBJ2-3
abundance: .
v_gene: TRBV2

CDR3aa: CASSLRGNYGYTF
CDR3nt: TGTGCCAGCAGTTTACGGGGGAACTATGGCTACACCTTC
d_gene: .
j_gene: TRBJ1-2
abundance: .
v_gene: TRBV28

CDR3aa: CASSYSDRGYEQYF
CDR3nt: TGTGCCAGCAGTTACTCCGACAGGGGCTACGAGCAGTACTTC
d_gene: TRBD1
j_gene: TRBJ2-7
abundance: .
v_gene: TRBV10-3

CDR3aa: CASSGRLAAKETQYF
CDR3nt: TGTGCCAGCAGCGGACGACTAGCGGCTAAAGAGACCCAGTACTTC
d_gene: TRBD2
j_gene: TRBJ2-5
abundance: .
v_gene: TRBV11-2

CDR3aa: CAISDQGLGEQYF
CDR3nt: TGTGCCATCAGTGATCAGGGGTTGGGCGAGCAGTACTTC
d_gene: .
j_gene: TRBJ2-7
abundance: .
v_gene: TRBV10-3

CDR3aa: CASTSGWGLYQPQHF
CDR3nt: TGTGCCAGCACCTCAGGCTGGGGCTTATATCAGCCCCAGCATTTT
d_gene: .
j_gene: TRBJ1-5
abundance: .
v_gene: TRBV6-1

CDR3aa: CASSFLGQGTADTQYF
CDR3nt: TGTGCCAGCAGTTTCCTCGGACAGGGGACCGCAGATACGCAGTATTTT
d_gene: TRBD1
j_gene: TRBJ2-3
abundance: .
v_gene: TRBV6-5

CDR3aa: CASSLEDATGTQYF
CDR3nt: TGCGCCAGCAGCTTGGAGGATGCGACGGGGACCCAGTACTTC
d_gene: .
j_gene: TRBJ2-5
abundance: .
v_gene: TRBV5-1

CDR3aa: CASSQDEIAGGLTYEQYF
CDR3nt: TGTGCCAGCAGCCAAGATGAGATAGCGGGAGGCCTTACCTACGAGCAGTACTTC
d_gene: TRBD2
j_gene: TRBJ2-7
abundance: .
v_gene: TRBV4-2

CDR3aa: CASSQVQLAGGHGELFF
CDR3nt: TGTGCCAGCAGCCAAGTCCAACTAGCGGGAGGACACGGGGAGCTGTTTTTT
d_gene: TRBD2
j_gene: TRBJ2-2
abundance: .
v_gene: TRBV4-2

CDR3aa: CASSHSDTQYF
CDR3nt: TGTGCCAGCAGCCACTCGGATACGCAGTATTTT
d_gene: .
j_gene: TRBJ2-3
abundance: .
v_gene: TRBV7-9

CDR3aa: CASSSVSIGTGSFEQYF
CDR3nt: TGTGCCAGTAGTTCGGTATCAATCGGGACAGGGTCCTTCGAGCAGTACTTC
d_gene: TRBD1
j_gene: TRBJ2-7
abundance: .
v_gene: TRBV19